This T cell receptor delta chain was identified during a study of gamma-delta T cells after stem cell transplantation. With CATT, TCRdb re-called clones from the RT-PCR reads. The repertoire holds about 3,000 delta-chain clones, with roughly 2.6% as singletons. This clone occurred a few times. After removal of 0 bases from V and 0 bases from J, the junction contained 9 bases not matched to a gene. CDR1 GEAIGNYY and CDR2 EKD come from the germline V gene. This CDR3 has 17 residues. The chain is built from TRDV2 and TRDJ1; TRDD3 aligns across 7 bases. The sample taken for sequencing was gamma-delta T cells. The clonotype originates from a human donor. It is not recorded whose cells these are; they may come from a transplant donor. CDR3 region: CACDTVLGAQYTDKLIF. CDR3 DNA sequence: TGTGCCTGTGACACCGTGCTGGGGGCTCAGTACACCGATAAACTCATCTTT.